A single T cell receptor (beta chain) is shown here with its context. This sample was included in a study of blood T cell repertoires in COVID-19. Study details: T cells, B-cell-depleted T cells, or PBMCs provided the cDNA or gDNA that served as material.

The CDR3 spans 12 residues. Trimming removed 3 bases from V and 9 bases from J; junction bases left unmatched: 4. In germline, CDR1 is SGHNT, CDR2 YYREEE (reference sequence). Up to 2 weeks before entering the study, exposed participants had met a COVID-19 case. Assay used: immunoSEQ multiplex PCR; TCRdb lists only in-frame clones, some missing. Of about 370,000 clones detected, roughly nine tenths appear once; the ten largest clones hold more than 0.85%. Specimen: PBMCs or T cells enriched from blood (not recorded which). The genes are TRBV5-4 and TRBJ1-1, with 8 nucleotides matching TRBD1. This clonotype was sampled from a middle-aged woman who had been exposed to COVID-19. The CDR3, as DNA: TGTGCCAGCAGCTCAGGACAGGGCAAAGCTTTCTTT. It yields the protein CASSSGQGKAFF.